Below, one T cell receptor beta chain is given with its context. Its specificity is unknown. The sample is drawn from a study of cytotoxic CD8 clonotypes in ibrutinib-treated CLL. Turning to the study itself: Responses: roughly 24 partial, 2 complete; after median around 64 months, around 14 stayed remitted, about twelve progressed. Study-wide results and caveats: Public clonotypes showed up rarely, and on treatment they shrank or held steady.

The method was immunoSEQ multiplex PCR; TCRdb's version includes in-frame clones alone and lacks a portion of them. The table has under 200,000 clones, about 80% seen once; the top ten hold about 1.9%. V dropped 1 base and J dropped 5 bases, with 14 bases sitting between them. This CDR3 region has 15 residues. Germline CDR1 and CDR2: LNHDA and SQIVND (reference sequence). This specimen was PBMCs, taken after 12 months of ibrutinib treatment. The TCR comes from a human donor with chronic lymphocytic leukemia. The chain has TRBV19 and TRBJ1-1, with D tentatively TRBD1 (5 bases). The CDR3 DNA is TGTGCCAGTAGTATAGTCTGGGGGGTTGGGACTGAAGCTTTCTTT. Residues: CASSIVWGVGTEAFF.